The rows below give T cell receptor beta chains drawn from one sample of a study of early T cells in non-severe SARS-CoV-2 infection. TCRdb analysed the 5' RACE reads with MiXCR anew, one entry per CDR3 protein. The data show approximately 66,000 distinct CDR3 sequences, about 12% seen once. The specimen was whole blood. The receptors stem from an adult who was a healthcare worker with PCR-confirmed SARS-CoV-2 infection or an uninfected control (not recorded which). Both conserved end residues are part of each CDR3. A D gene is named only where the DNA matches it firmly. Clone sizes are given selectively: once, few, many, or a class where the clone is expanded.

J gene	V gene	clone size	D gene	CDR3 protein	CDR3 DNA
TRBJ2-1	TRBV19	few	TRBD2	CASSEMASGGSYNEQFF	TGTGCCAGTAGTGAAATGGCTAGCGGGGGGTCCTACAATGAGCAGTTCTTC
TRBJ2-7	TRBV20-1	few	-	CSAPDWTYEQYF	TGCAGTGCGCCCGACTGGACCTACGAGCAGTACTTC
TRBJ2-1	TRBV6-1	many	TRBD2	CASSEEAGGTYNEQFF	TGTGCCAGCAGTGAAGAGGCGGGAGGCACTTACAATGAGCAGTTCTTC
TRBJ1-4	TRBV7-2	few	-	CASSLGLAANEKLFF	TGTGCCAGCAGCTTAGGTCTGGCAGCTAATGAAAAACTGTTTTTT
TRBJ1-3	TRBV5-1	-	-	CASSLGQRNSGNTIYF	TGCGCCAGCAGCTTGGGCCAGAGAAATTCTGGAAACACCATATATTTT
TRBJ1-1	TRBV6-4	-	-	CASSDLKGQSMNTEAFF	TGTGCCAGCAGTGATCTTAAAGGACAGTCCATGAACACTGAAGCTTTCTTT
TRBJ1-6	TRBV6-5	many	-	CASSLGTNSYNSPLHF	TGTGCCAGCAGTTTAGGGACAAATTCCTATAATTCACCCCTCCACTTT
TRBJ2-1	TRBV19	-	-	CASSIGSGSGSYNEQFF	TGTGCCAGTAGTATAGGGTCGGGTTCTGGGTCCTACAATGAGCAGTTCTTC
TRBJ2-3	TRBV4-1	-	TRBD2	CASSDTAGAPDTQYF	TGCGCCAGCAGTGACACAGCGGGAGCGCCGGATACGCAGTATTTT
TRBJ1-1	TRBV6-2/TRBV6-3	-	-	CASTLTYKNTEAFF	TGTGCCAGCACTTTAACCTATAAGAACACTGAAGCTTTCTTT
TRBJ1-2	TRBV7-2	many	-	CASSRGTHYGYTF	TGTGCCAGCAGCCGAGGGACCCACTATGGCTACACCTTC
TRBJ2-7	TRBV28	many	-	CASSSPGQIYEQYF	TGTGCCAGCAGTAGCCCCGGACAGATCTACGAGCAGTACTTC
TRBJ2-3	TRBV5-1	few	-	CASSSDRLTDTQYF	TGCGCCAGCAGCTCGGACAGACTCACAGATACGCAGTATTTT
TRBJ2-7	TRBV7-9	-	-	CASSLDGGSLREQYF	TGTGCCAGCAGCTTAGATGGAGGGAGTCTACGCGAGCAGTACTTC
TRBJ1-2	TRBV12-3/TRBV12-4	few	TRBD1	CASTRWGQGSYGYTF	TGTGCCAGCACTCGTTGGGGACAGGGCTCCTATGGCTACACCTTC
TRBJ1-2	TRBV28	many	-	CASSSGVDGYTF	TGTGCCAGCAGCTCAGGGGTCGATGGCTACACCTTC
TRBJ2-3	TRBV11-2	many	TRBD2	CASSLVGAGGDTQYF	TGTGCCAGCAGCTTAGTAGGGGCGGGAGGAGATACGCAGTATTTT
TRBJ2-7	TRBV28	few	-	CATSGSAFYEQYF	TGTGCCACCAGCGGTTCAGCTTTCTACGAGCAGTACTTC
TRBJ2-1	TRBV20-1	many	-	CSVRRTLTSSYNEQFF	TGCAGTGTCAGGCGAACTTTGACAAGCTCCTACAATGAGCAGTTCTTC
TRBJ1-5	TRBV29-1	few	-	CSASFGNNQPQHF	TGCAGCGCTTCCTTCGGTAACAATCAGCCCCAGCATTTT
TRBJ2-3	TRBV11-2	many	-	CASSLHLDTQYF	TGTGCCAGCAGCTTACACTTGGATACGCAGTATTTT
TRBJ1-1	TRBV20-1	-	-	CSATGPGQNTEAFF	TGCAGTGCTACAGGGCCCGGGCAAAACACTGAAGCTTTCTTT
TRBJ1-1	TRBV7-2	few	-	CASSTQGTEAFF	TGTGCCAGCAGCACCCAGGGGACTGAAGCTTTCTTT
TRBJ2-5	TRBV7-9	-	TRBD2	CASSPDVTGTKETQYF	TGTGCCAGCAGCCCTGACGTAACCGGGACTAAAGAGACCCAGTACTTC
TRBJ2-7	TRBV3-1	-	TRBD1	CASSQRDREQYF	TGTGCCAGCAGCCAAAGGGACAGGGAGCAGTACTTC
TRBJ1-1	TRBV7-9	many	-	CASSLDRMNTEAFF	TGTGCCAGCAGCTTGGACAGAATGAACACTGAAGCTTTCTTT
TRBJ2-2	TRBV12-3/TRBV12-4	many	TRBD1	CASSPPGQGARAGELFF	TGTGCCAGCAGTCCCCCGGGACAGGGGGCAAGGGCTGGGGAGCTGTTTTTT
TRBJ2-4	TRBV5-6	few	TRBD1	CASSRTGSAKNIQYF	TGTGCCAGCAGCCGGACAGGGAGCGCCAAAAACATTCAGTACTTC
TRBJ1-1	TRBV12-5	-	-	CASVTPLSEAFF	TGTGCTAGTGTTACCCCTCTGTCTGAAGCTTTCTTT
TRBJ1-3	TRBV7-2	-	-	CAGSLGETGNTIYF	TGTGCCGGCAGCTTGGGGGAGACTGGAAACACCATATATTTT
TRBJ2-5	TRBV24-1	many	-	CATSDTVNEYQETQYF	TGTGCCACCAGTGATACGGTAAACGAGTACCAAGAGACCCAGTACTTC
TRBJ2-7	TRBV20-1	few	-	CSASGGGGFSYEQYF	TGCAGTGCTAGCGGAGGTGGCGGTTTCAGCTACGAGCAGTACTTC
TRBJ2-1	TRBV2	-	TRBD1	CASSVATGVANEQFF	TGTGCCAGCAGTGTAGCGACAGGGGTGGCGAATGAGCAGTTCTTC
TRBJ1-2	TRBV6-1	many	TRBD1	CASRMITDRMAYGYTF	TGTGCCAGCAGGATGATAACGGACAGGATGGCCTATGGCTACACCTTC
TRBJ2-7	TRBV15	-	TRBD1	CATSREQGALYEQYF	TGTGCCACCAGCAGGGAACAGGGGGCGTTATACGAGCAGTACTTC
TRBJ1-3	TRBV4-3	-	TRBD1	CASSQDIGQGNFKGNTIYF	TGCGCCAGCAGCCAAGATATAGGACAGGGTAACTTCAAGGGAAACACCATATATTTT
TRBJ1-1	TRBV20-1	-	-	CSAPGGLLNTEAFF	TGCAGTGCTCCTGGAGGGCTCCTGAACACTGAAGCTTTCTTT
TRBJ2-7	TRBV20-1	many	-	CSAPRHPGEGHEQYF	TGCAGTGCTCCCAGACACCCGGGAGAGGGACACGAGCAGTACTTC
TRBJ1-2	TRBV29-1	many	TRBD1	CSVGQGYGYTF	TGCAGCGTAGGACAGGGGTATGGCTACACCTTC
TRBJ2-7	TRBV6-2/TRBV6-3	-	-	CASAGNGEQYF	TGTGCCAGCGCCGGGAACGGGGAGCAGTACTTC
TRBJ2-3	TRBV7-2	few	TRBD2	CASSLLPLAGGGTDTQYF	TGTGCCAGCAGCTTACTCCCACTAGCGGGGGGGGGCACAGATACGCAGTATTTT
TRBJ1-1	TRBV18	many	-	CASSPYSGGEGEAFF	TGTGCCAGCTCACCCTATTCGGGGGGCGAGGGTGAAGCTTTCTTT
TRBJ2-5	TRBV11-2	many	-	CASSLLVGVGQETQYF	TGTGCCAGCAGCTTGCTGGTGGGAGTCGGACAAGAGACCCAGTACTTC
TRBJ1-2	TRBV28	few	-	CASRELRQRYNYGYTF	TGTGCCAGCAGGGAACTACGACAGCGTTATAACTATGGCTACACCTTC
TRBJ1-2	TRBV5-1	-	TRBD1	CTSSWTGEYGYTF	TGCACCAGCAGCTGGACAGGTGAATATGGCTACACCTTC
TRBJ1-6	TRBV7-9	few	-	CASSLARSPLHF	TGTGCCAGCAGCTTAGCGCGGTCACCCCTCCACTTT
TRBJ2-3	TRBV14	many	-	CASSQVVGTRVTDTQYF	TGTGCCAGCAGCCAAGTTGTAGGTACCCGGGTGACAGATACGCAGTATTTT
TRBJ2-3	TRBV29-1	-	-	CSGDPSNTDTQYF	TGCAGCGGCGACCCCTCCAACACAGATACGCAGTATTTT
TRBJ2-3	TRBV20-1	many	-	CSARDQRPGDTQYF	TGCAGTGCTAGAGACCAAAGACCGGGAGATACGCAGTATTTT
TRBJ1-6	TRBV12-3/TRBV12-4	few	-	CASSFGGRNSPLHF	TGTGCCAGCAGTTTCGGGGGTCGGAATTCACCCCTCCACTTT
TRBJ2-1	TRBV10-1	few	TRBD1	CASSESARGNEQFF	TGCGCCAGCAGTGAGTCTGCCAGGGGGAATGAGCAGTTCTTC
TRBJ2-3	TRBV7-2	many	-	CASRNLGDTQYF	TGTGCCAGCAGGAACCTCGGAGATACGCAGTATTTT
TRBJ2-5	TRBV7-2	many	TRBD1	CASSRTGIGETQYF	TGTGCCAGCAGCCGGACAGGGATCGGGGAGACCCAGTACTTC